A selection of T cell receptor beta chains follows, all from one sample in a study of blood T cells in healthy people across ages. TCRdb re-analysed the 5' RACE reads in MiXCR, keeping a single row per CDR3 protein. This sample has more than 700,000 distinct CDR3 sequences, with 35% to 60% found just once. Input material: blood. All receptors derive from a man older than 75 in good health. The conserved cysteine and the conserved F or W are not part of the CDR3 here. The D gene is left open where the match is weak.

v_gene	j_gene	d_gene	len	CDR3aa
TRBV28	TRBJ2-5	.	11	ASSLSNREEQY
TRBV11-3	TRBJ2-1	TRBD1	12	ASSQDRFYNEQF
TRBV12-3/TRBV12-4	TRBJ2-5	TRBD2	13	ASSSTSVGPETQY
TRBV12-3/TRBV12-4	TRBJ2-1	TRBD2	13	ASSVSGSVYNEQF
TRBV2	TRBJ1-2	.	12	ASSAFRAEYGYT
TRBV27	TRBJ2-1	.	14	ASSLQGTYGGNEQF
TRBV2	TRBJ2-5	.	12	ASTKANLGETQY
TRBV28	TRBJ2-5	.	13	ASTRPDGGQETQY
TRBV29-1	TRBJ2-3	.	9	SVEDHPRQY
TRBV27	TRBJ2-2	TRBD1	11	ASSLTGAGELF
TRBV4-3	TRBJ2-5	.	16	ASSQEGGGTGPQEAQY
TRBV20-1	TRBJ2-5	.	13	SATFLGEGWETQY
TRBV29-1	TRBJ1-2	TRBD1	10	SATGANYGYT
TRBV5-1	TRBJ2-3	.	13	ASSLDRNIPDTQY
TRBV9	TRBJ2-1	.	11	ASSVAPGNEQF
TRBV7-2	TRBJ2-7	.	13	ASSLARRSYNGQY
TRBV7-2	TRBJ2-7	.	12	AGSFSPGVKEQY
TRBV30	TRBJ2-1	.	9	AWSGVEEQF
TRBV4-1	TRBJ2-7	.	14	ASSQDRAGTIYEQY
TRBV3-1	TRBJ2-5	.	10	ASSQGKETQY
TRBV6-6	TRBJ2-3	TRBD2	15	ASSYSKAGGSTDTQY
TRBV12-3/TRBV12-4	TRBJ2-7	.	11	ASSVQGSYEQY
TRBV5-1	TRBJ2-6	.	15	ASSAFWGDSGANVLT
TRBV11-2	TRBJ2-1	.	14	ASSLGVGALGNEQF
TRBV11-1	TRBJ2-5	TRBD2	15	ASSLFSGTSGTNEQY
TRBV3-1	TRBJ2-5	TRBD1	14	ASSNRTGFSMETQY
TRBV5-1	TRBJ1-2	.	12	ASSLAGGLEGYT
TRBV18	TRBJ2-7	.	12	ASSPGSARYEQY
TRBV24-1	TRBJ2-1	TRBD2	12	ATSSSGRSNEQF
TRBV9	TRBJ2-1	TRBD1	11	ASKGQGAGEQF
TRBV5-6	TRBJ2-1	TRBD1	14	ASSGADRGFSNEQF
TRBV6-2/TRBV6-3	TRBJ2-7	TRBD1	11	ASSSDRVNEQY
TRBV7-3	TRBJ2-1	.	14	ASSSRGGPLRNEQF
TRBV5-1	TRBJ2-6	.	14	ASSLEGPSGANVLT
TRBV3-1	TRBJ2-1	TRBD1	11	ASRQGASNEQF
TRBV11-3	TRBJ1-4	TRBD1	13	ASSPQGAFDEKLF
TRBV4-3	TRBJ2-7	TRBD1	12	ASSRGTGVYEQY
TRBV29-1	.	.	8	SGFSGTQY
TRBV7-2	TRBJ2-3	.	14	ASSLEAGLSTDTQY
TRBV28	TRBJ2-5	TRBD1	15	ASSFSFRDSLQETQY
TRBV3-1	TRBJ2-7	.	13	ASSPRAKASYEQY
TRBV6-5	TRBJ2-3	TRBD2	13	ASSKTSGSSDTQY
TRBV29-1	TRBJ2-5	.	9	SVSVGDTQY
TRBV12-3/TRBV12-4	TRBJ1-5	.	12	ASSSGVVNQPQH
TRBV24-1	TRBJ2-1	TRBD2	16	ATSDRDPGLAEYNEQF
TRBV6-5	TRBJ1-2	.	11	ASKPYLRAGYT
TRBV6-5	.	TRBD2	13	ASSYSLAVQPEQY
TRBV6-6	TRBJ2-1	.	13	ASSYSSLGNNEQF
TRBV27	TRBJ2-1	.	13	ASTKAGQRYEEQF
TRBV7-3	TRBJ1-4	TRBD1	12	ASLRGLGNEKLF
TRBV5-8	TRBJ1-1	TRBD1	14	ASSLEDRGRDTEAF
TRBV29-1	TRBJ1-5	TRBD1	12	SVTTRDSNQPQH
TRBV24-1	.	TRBD2	14	ATSDPVAGGVETQY